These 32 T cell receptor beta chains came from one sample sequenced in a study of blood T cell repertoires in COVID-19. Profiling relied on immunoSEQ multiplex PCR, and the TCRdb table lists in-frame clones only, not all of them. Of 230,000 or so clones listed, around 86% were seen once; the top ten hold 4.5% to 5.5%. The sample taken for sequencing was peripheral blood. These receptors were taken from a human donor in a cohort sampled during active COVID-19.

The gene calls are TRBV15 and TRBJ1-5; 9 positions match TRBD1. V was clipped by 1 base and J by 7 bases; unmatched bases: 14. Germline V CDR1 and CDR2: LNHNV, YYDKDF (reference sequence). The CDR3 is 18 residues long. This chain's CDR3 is CATSRGGTGMKGDQPQHF. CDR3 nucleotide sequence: TGTGCCACCAGCAGAGGGGGGACAGGGATGAAAGGAGACCAGCCCCAGCATTTT.

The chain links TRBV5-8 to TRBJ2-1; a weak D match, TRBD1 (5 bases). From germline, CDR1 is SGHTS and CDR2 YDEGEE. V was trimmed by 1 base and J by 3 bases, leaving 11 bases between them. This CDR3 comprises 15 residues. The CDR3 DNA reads TGTGCCAGCAGCTTGAAGGGGATTGGCTACAATGAGCAGTTCTTC. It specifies CASSLKGIGYNEQFF.

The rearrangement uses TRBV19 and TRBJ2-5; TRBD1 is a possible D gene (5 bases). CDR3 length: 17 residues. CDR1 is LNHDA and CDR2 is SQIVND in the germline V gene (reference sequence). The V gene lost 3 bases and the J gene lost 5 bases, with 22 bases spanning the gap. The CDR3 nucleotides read TGTGCCAGTAGTATGTCTTACAGGAGCTACTCCTGGGAGACCCAGTACTTC. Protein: CASSMSYRSYSWETQYF.

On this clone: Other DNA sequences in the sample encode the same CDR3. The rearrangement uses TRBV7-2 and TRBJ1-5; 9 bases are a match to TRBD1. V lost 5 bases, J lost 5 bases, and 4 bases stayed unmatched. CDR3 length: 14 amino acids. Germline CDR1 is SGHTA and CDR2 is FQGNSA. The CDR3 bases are TGTGCCAGCAGCCCCCGACAGGGGGATCAGCCCCAGCATTTT. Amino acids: CASSPRQGDQPQHF.

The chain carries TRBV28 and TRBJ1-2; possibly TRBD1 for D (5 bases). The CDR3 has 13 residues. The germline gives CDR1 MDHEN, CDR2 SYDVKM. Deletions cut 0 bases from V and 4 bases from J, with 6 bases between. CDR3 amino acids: CASSLWGLYGYTF. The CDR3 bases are TGTGCCAGCAGTTTATGGGGGCTCTATGGCTACACCTTC.

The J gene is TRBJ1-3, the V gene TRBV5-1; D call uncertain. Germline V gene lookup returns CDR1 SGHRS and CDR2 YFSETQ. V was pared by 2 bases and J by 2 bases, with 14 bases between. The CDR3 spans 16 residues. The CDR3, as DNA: TGCGCCAGCAGCTTACAGTGGGTCGGTGCTGGAAACACCATATATTTT. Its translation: CASSLQWVGAGNTIYF.

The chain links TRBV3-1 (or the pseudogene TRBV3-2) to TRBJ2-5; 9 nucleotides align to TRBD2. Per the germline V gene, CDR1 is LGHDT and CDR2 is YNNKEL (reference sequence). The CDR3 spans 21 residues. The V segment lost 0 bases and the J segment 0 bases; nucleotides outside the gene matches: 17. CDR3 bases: TGTGCCAGCAGCCAAGAAAAACCGGGACTAGCCCCAATTCCGCACCAAGAGACCCAGTACTTC. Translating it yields CASSQEKPGLAPIPHQETQYF.

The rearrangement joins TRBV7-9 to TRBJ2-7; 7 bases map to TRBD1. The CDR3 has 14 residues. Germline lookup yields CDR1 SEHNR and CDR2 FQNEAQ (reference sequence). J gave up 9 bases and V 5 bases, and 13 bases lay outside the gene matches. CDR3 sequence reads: CASSLPGQASRQYF. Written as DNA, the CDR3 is TGTGCCAGCAGCCTCCCTGGACAGGCTTCTCGGCAGTACTTC. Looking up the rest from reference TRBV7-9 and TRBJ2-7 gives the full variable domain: DTGVSQNPRHKITKRGQNVTFRCDPISEHNRLYWYRQTLGQGPEFLTYFQNEAQLEKSRLLSDRFSAERPKGSFSTLEIQRTEQGDSAMYLCASSLPGQASRQYFGPGTRLTVT.

The CDR3 DNA reads as TGTGCCAGCAGCGAAGGGGGACAGGCGTCCTACGAGCAGTACTTC. Residues: CASSEGGQASYEQYF. V and J are TRBV9 and TRBJ2-7; 8 bases map to TRBD1. The V gene's germline CDR1 is SGDLS and CDR2 YYNGEE. Trimming at V came to 3 bases and at J to 1 base, leaving 6 bases not matched to a gene. CDR3 length: 15 amino acids.

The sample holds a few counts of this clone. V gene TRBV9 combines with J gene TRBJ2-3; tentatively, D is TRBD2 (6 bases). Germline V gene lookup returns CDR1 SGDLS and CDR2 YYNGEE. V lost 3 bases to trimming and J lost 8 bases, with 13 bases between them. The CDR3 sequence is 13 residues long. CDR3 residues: CASSAGVLGTQYF. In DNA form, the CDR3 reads TGTGCCAGCAGCGCGGGAGTGTTAGGTACGCAGTATTTT.

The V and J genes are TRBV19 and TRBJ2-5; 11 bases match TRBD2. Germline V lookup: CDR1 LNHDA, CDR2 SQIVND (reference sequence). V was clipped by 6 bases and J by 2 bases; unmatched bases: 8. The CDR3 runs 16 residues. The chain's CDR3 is CASSMKGLAEQETQYF. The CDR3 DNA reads TGTGCCAGTAGCATGAAGGGACTAGCGGAACAAGAGACCCAGTACTTC.

In DNA, the CDR3 is TGCAGTGCTACTCGGGGGGTTGAAGCTTTCTTT. This translates into CSATRGVEAFF. The chain links TRBV20-1 to TRBJ1-1, with D maybe TRBD1 (5 bases). Trimming stripped 4 bases from V and 7 bases from J, with 10 bases between. Per germline, CDR1 DFQATT and CDR2 SNEGSKA (reference sequence). The CDR3 spans 11 residues.

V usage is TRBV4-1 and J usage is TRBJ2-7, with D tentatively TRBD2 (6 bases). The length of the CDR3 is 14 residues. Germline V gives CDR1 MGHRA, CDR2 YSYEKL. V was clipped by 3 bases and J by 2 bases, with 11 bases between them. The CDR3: CASSQLPGAYEQYF. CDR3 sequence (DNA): TGCGCCAGCAGCCAGCTACCGGGAGCCTACGAGCAGTACTTC.

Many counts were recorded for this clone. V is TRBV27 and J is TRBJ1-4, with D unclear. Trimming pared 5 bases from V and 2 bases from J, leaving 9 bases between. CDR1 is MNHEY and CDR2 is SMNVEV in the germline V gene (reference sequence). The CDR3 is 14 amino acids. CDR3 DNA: TGTGCCAGCAGTCCCCGGGATACTAATGAAAAACTGTTTTTT. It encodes CASSPRDTNEKLFF. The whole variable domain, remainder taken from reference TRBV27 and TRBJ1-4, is EAQVTQNPRYLITVTGKKLTVTCSQNMNHEYMSWYRQDPGLGLRQIYYSMNVEVTDKGDVPEGYKVSRKEKRNFPLILESPSPNQTSLYFCASSPRDTNEKLFFGSGTQLSVL.

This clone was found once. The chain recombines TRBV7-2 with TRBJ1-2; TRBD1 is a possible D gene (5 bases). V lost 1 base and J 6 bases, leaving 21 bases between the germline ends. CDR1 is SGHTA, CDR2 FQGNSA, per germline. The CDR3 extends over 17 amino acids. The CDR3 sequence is CASSLVGSPGKSHGYTF. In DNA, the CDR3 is TGTGCCAGCAGCTTAGTGGGAAGTCCAGGGAAGTCCCATGGCTACACCTTC.

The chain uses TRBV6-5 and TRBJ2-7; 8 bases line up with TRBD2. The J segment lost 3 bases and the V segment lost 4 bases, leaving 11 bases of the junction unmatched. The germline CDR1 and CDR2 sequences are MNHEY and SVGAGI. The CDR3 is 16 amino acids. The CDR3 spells CASSSSPAGAFYEQYF. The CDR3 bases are TGTGCCAGCAGTTCGAGTCCAGCGGGAGCGTTCTACGAGCAGTACTTC.

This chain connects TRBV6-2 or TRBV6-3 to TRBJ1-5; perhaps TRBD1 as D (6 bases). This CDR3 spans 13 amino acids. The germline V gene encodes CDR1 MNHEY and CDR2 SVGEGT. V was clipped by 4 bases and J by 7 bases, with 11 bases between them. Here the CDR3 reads CASSSPGQQPQHF. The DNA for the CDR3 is TGTGCCAGCAGTTCCCCAGGACAGCAGCCCCAGCATTTT.

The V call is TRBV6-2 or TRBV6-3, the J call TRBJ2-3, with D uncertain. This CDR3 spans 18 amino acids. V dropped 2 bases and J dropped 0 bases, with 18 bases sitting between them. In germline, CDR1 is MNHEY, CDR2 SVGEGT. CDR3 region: CASSYLVSRFPSTDTQYF. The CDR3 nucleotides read TGTGCCAGCAGTTACCTGGTTTCGCGGTTCCCAAGCACAGATACGCAGTATTTT.

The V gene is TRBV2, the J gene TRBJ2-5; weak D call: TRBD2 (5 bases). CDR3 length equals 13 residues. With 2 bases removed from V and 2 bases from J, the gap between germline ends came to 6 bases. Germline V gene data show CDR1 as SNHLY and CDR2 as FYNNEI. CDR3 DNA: TGTGCCAGCAGTGAATGGGAGCAAGAGACCCAGTACTTC. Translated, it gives CASSEWEQETQYF.

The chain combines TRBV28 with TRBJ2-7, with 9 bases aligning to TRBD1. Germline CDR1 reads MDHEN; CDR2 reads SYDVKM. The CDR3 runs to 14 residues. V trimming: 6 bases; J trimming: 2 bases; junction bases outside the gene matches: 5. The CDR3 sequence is CASSHRQGAYEQYF. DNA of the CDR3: TGTGCCAGCAGCCACCGACAGGGGGCCTACGAGCAGTACTTC.

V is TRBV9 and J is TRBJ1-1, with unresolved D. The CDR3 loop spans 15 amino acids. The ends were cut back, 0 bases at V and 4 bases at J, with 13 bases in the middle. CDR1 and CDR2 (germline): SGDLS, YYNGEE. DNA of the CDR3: TGTGCCAGCAGCGTAGCCCCTGGTGCTAGCACTGAAGCTTTCTTT. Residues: CASSVAPGASTEAFF. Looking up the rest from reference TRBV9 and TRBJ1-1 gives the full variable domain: DSGVTQTPKHLITATGQRVTLRCSPRSGDLSVYWYQQSLDQGLQFLIQYYNGEERAKGNILERFSAQQFPDLHSELNLSSLELGDSALYFCASSVAPGASTEAFFGQGTRLTVV.

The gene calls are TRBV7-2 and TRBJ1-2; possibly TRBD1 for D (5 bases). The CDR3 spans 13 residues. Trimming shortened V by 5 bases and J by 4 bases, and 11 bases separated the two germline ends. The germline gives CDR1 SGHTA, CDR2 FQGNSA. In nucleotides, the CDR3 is TGTGCCAGCAGCATGTCAGGGTCCTATGGCTACACCTTC. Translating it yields CASSMSGSYGYTF.

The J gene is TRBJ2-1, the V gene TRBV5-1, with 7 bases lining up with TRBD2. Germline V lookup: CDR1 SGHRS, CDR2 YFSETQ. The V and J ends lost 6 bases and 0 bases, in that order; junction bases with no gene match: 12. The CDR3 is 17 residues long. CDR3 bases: TGCGCCAGCACTCCCTTCTTGGGCGGGAGCTCCTACAATGAGCAGTTCTTC. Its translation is CASTPFLGGSSYNEQFF. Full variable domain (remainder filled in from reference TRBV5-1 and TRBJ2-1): KAGVTQTPRYLIKTRGQQVTLSCSPISGHRSVSWYQQTPGQGLQFLFEYFSETQRNKGNFPGRFSGRQFSNSRSEMNVSTLELGDSALYLCASTPFLGGSSYNEQFFGPGTRLTVL.

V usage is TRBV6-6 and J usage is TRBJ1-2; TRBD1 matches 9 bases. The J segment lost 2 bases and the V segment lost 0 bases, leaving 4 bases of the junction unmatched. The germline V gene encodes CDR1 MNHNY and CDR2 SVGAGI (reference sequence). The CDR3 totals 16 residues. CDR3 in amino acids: CASSYSSGTGNYGYTF. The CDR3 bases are TGTGCCAGCAGTTACTCGAGTGGGACAGGGAACTATGGCTACACCTTC.

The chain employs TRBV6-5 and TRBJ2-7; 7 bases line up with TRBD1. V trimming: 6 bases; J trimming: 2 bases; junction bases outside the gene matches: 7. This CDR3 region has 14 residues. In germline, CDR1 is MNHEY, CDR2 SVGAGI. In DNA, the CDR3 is TGTGCCAGCAGCTACGGCGACAGGGCCTACGAGCAGTACTTC. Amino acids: CASSYGDRAYEQYF.

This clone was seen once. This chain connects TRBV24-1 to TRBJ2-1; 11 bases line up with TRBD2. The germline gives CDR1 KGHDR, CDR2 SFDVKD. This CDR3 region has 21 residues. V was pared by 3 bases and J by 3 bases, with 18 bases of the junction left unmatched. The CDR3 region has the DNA TGTGCCACCAGTGATCCGATAAAAGGACTAGCGGGTAGATTTCACTACAATGAGCAGTTCTTC. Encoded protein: CATSDPIKGLAGRFHYNEQFF.

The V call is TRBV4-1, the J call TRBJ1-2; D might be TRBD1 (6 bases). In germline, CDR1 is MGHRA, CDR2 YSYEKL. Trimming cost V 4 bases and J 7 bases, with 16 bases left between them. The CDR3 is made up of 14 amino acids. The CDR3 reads CASSPLRGASGYTF. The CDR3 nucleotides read TGCGCCAGCAGCCCCCTTCGGGGGGCGAGTGGCTACACCTTC.

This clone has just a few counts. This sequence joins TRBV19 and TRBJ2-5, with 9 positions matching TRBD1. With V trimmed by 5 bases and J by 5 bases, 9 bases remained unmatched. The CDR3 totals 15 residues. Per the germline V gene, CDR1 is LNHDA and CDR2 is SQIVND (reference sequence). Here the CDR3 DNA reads TGTGCCAGTAGTTTACCGGGACAGGGAAGGGAGACCCAGTACTTC. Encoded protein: CASSLPGQGRETQYF.

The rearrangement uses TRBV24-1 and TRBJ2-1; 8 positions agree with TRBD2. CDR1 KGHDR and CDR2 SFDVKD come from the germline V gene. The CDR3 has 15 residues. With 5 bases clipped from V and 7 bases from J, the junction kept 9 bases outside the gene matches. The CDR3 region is CATSVPTSVGNEQFF. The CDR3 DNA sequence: TGTGCCACCAGTGTGCCGACTAGCGTGGGAAATGAGCAGTTCTTC.

The CDR3 is CASSLEGGLPTDTQYF. CDR3 bases: TGCGCCAGCAGCTTGGAAGGGGGTCTTCCCACAGATACGCAGTATTTT. The chain is built from TRBV5-1 and TRBJ2-3; a possible D gene is TRBD1 (6 bases). V was trimmed by 0 bases and J by 2 bases, leaving 13 bases between them. The CDR3 runs 16 residues. Germline V gene lookup returns CDR1 SGHRS and CDR2 YFSETQ.

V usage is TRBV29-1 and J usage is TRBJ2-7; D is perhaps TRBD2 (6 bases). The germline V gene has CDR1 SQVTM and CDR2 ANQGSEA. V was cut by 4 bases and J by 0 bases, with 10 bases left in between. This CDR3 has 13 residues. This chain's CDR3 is CSVGVGLSYEQYF. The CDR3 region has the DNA TGCAGCGTTGGGGTGGGACTCTCCTACGAGCAGTACTTC.

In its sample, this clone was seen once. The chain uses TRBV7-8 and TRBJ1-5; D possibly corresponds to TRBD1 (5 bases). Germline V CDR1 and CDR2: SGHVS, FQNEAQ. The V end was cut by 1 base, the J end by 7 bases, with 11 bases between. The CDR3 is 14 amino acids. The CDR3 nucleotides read TGTGCCAGCAGCTTAGAGGGGTCGCGCCAGCCCCAGCATTTT. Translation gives CASSLEGSRQPQHF.